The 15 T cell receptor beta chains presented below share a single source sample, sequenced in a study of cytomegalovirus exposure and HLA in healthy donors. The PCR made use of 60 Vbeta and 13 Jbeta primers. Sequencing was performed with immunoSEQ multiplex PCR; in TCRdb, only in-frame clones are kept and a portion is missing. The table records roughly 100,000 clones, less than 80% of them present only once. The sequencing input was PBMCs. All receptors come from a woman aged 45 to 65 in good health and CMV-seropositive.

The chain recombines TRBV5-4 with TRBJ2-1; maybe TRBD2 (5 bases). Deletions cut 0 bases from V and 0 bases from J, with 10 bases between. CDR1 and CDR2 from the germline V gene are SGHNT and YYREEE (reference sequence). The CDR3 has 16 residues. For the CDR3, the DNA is TGTGCCAGCAGCTTGGCGGGGATTAGCTCCTACAATGAGCAGTTCTTC. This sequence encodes CASSLAGISSYNEQFF.

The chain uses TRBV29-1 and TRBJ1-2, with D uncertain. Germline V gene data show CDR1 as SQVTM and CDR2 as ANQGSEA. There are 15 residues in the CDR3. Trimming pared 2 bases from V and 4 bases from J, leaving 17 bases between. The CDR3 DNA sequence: TGCAGCGTTGAACAACGGGAGGGTTCGGGCTATGGCTACACCTTC. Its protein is CSVEQREGSGYGYTF.

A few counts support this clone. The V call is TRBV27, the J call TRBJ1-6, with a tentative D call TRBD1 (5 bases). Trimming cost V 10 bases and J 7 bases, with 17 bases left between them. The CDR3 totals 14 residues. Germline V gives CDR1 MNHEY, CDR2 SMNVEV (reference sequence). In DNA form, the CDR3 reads TGTGCCACCTGTTGGGGGGTTCCAAATTCACCCCTCCACTTT. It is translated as CATCWGVPNSPLHF.

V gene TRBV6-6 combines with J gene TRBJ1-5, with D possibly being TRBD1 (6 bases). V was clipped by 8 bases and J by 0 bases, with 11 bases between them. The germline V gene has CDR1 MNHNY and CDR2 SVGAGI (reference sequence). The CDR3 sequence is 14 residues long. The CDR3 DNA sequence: TGTGCCAGCGATAGACAGGCTAGCAATCAGCCCCAGCATTTT. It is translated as CASDRQASNQPQHF.

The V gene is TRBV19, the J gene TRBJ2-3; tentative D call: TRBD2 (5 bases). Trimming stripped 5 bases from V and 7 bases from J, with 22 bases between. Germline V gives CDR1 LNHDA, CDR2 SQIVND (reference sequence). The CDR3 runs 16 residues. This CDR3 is CASSGPRGASLHTQYF. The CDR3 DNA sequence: TGTGCCAGTAGTGGACCCCGGGGAGCTTCCCTACATACGCAGTATTTT.

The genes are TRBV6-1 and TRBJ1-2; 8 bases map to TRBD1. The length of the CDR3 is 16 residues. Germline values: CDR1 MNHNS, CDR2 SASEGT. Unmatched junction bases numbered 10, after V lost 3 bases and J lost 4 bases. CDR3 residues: CASSEGRDRTLYGYTF. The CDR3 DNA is TGTGCCAGCAGTGAGGGCAGGGACAGGACCCTCTATGGCTACACCTTC.

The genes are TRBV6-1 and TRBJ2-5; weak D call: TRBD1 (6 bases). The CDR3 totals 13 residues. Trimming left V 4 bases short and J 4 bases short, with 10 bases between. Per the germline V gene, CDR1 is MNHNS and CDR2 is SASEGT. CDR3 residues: CASSVLQGETQYF. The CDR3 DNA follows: TGTGCCAGCAGTGTTTTACAGGGAGAGACCCAGTACTTC.

The DNA for the CDR3 is TGTGCCAGCAGATCGACAGGGGCTAGCACAGATACGCAGTATTTT. Its translation: CASRSTGASTDTQYF. The chain carries TRBV6-1 and TRBJ2-3; 8 bases are a match to TRBD1. The germline gives CDR1 MNHNS, CDR2 SASEGT. This CDR3 has 15 residues. V shed 6 bases and J 0 bases; nucleotides not matched to a gene: 5.

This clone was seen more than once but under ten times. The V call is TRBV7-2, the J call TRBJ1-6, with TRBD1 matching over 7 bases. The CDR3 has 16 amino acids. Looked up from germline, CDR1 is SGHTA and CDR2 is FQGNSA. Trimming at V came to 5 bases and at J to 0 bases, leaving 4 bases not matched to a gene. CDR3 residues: CASSPGGISYNSPLHF. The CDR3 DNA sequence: TGTGCCAGCAGCCCAGGGGGGATCTCCTATAATTCACCCCTCCACTTT.

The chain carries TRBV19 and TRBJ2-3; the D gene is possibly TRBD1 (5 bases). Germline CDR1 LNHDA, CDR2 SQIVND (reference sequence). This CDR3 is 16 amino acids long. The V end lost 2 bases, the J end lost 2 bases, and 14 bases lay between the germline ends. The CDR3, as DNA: TGTGCCAGTAGTATATTAGACAGACGTGACACAGATACGCAGTATTTT. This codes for CASSILDRRDTDTQYF.

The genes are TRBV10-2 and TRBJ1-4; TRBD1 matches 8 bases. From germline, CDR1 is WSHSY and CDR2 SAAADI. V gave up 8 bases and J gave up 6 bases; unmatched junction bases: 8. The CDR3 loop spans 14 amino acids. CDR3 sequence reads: CASSSGGEDEKLFF. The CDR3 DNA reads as TGCGCCAGCTCCTCAGGGGGCGAAGATGAAAAACTGTTTTTT.

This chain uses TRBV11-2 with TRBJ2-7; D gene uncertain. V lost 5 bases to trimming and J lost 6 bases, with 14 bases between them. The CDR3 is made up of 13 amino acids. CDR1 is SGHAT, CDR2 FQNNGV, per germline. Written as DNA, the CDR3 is TGTGCCAGCAGCACCCCGGGTTCAGCCGAGCAGTACTTC. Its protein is CASSTPGSAEQYF.

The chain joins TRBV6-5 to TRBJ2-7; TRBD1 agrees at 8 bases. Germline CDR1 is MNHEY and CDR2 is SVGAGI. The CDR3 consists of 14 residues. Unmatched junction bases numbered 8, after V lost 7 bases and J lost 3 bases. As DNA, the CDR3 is TGTGCCAGCACCACCGGACAGGGAGGCTACGAGCAGTACTTC. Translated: CASTTGQGGYEQYF.

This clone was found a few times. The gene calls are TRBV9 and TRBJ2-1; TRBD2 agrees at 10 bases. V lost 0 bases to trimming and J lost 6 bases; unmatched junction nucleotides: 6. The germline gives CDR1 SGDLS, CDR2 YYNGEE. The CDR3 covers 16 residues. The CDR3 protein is CASSVGSGGAPNEQFF. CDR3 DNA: TGTGCCAGCAGCGTAGGGAGCGGGGGGGCCCCCAATGAGCAGTTCTTC.

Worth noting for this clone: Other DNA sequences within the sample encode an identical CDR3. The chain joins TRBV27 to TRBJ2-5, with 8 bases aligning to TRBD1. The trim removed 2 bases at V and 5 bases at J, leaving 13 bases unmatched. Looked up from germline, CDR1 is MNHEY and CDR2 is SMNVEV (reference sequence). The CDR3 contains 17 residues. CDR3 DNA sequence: TGTGCCAGCAGTTTACGCGCCCGACAGGGGTTCCAGGAGACCCAGTACTTC. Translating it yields CASSLRARQGFQETQYF.